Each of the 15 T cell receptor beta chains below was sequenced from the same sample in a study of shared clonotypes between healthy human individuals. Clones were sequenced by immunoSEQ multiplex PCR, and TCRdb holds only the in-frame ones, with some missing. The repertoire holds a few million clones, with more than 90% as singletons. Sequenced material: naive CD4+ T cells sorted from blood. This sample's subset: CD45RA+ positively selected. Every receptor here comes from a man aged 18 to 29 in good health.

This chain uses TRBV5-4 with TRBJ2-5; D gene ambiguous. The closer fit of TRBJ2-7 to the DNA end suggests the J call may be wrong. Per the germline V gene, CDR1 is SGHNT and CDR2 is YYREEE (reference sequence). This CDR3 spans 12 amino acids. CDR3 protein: CASSTDGYEQYF. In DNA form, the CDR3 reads TGTGCCAGCAGCACGGACGGCTACGAGCAGTACTTC.

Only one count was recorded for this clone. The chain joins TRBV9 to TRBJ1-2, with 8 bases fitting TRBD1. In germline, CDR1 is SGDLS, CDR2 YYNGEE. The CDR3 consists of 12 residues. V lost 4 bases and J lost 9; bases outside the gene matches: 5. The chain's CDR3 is CASSLGQGRYTF. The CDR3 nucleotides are TGTGCCAGCAGCTTAGGACAGGGACGCTACACCTTC. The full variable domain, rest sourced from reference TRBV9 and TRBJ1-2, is DSGVTQTPKHLITATGQRVTLRCSPRSGDLSVYWYQQSLDQGLQFLIQYYNGEERAKGNILERFSAQQFPDLHSELNLSSLELGDSALYFCASSLGQGRYTFGSGTRLTVV.

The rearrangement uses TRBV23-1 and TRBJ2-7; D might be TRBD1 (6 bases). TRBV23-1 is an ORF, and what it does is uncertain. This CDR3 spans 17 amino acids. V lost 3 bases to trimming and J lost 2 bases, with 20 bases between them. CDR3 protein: CASSQDRRQVSPYEQYF. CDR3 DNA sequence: TGCGCCAGCAGTCAGGACCGCAGACAGGTTTCTCCCTACGAGCAGTACTTC.

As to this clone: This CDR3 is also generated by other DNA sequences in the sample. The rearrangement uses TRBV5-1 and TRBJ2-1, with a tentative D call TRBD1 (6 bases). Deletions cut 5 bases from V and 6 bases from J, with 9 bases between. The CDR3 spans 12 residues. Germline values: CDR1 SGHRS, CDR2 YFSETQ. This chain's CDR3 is CASSKQGNEQFF. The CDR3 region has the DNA TGCGCCAGCAGTAAACAGGGCAATGAGCAGTTCTTC.

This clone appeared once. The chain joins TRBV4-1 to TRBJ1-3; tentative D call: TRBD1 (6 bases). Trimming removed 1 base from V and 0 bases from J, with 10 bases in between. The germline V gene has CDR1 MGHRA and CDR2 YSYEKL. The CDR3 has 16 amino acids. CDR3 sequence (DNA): TGCGCCAGCAGCCAAGGTGCAGGGGCCTCTGGAAACACCATATATTTT. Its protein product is CASSQGAGASGNTIYF.

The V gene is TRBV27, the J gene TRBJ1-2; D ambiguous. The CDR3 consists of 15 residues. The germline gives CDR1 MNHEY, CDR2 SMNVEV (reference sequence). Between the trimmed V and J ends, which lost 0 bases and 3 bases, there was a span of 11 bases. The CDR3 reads CASSLSQASHYGYTF. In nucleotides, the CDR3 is TGTGCCAGCAGTTTATCGCAGGCGAGCCACTATGGCTACACCTTC.

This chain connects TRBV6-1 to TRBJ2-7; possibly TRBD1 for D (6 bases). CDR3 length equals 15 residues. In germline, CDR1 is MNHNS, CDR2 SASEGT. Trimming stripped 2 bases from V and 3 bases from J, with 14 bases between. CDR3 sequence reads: CASSERWGQVYEQYF. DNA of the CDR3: TGTGCCAGCAGTGAACGGTGGGGGCAGGTCTACGAGCAGTACTTC.

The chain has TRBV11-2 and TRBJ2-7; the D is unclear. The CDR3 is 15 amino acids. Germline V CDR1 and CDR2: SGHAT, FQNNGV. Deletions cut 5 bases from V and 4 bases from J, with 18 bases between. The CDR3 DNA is TGTGCCAGCAGCGCCTCAGGATTTTTAGAGTACGAGCAGTACTTC. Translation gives CASSASGFLEYEQYF.

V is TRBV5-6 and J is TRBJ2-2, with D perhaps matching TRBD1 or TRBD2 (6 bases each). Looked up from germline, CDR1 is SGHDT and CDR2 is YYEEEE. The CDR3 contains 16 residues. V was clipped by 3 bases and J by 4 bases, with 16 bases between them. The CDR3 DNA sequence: TGTGCCAGCAGCTCCAGTGGGGGGCGGATCACCGGGGAGCTGTTTTTT. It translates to CASSSSGGRITGELFF.

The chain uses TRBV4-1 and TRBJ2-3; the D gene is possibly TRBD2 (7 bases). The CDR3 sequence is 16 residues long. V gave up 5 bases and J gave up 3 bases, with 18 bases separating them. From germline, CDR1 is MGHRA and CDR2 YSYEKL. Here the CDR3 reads CASSEDRGARTDTQYF. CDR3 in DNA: TGCGCCAGCAGCGAGGACCGGGGGGCGCGGACAGATACGCAGTATTTT.

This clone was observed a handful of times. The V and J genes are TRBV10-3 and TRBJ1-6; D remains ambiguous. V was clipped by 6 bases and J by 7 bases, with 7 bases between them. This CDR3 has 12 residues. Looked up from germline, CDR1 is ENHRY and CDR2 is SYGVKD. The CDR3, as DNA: TGTGCCATCAGCACGGAGAATTCACCCCTCCACTTT. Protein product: CAISTENSPLHF.

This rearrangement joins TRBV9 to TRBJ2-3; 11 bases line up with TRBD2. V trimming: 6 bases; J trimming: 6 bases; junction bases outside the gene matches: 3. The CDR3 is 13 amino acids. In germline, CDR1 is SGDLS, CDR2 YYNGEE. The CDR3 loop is CASTSGGQDTQYF. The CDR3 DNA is TGTGCCAGCACTAGCGGGGGGCAGGATACGCAGTATTTT. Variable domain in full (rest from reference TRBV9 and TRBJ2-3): DSGVTQTPKHLITATGQRVTLRCSPRSGDLSVYWYQQSLDQGLQFLIQYYNGEERAKGNILERFSAQQFPDLHSELNLSSLELGDSALYFCASTSGGQDTQYFGPGTRLTVL.

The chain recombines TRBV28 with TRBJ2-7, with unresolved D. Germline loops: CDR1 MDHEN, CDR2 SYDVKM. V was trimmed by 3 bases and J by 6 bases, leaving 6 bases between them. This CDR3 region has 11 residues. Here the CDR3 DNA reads TGTGCCAGCAGTTTCGGGTTCGAGCAGTACTTC. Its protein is CASSFGFEQYF. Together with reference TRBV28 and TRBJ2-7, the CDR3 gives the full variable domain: DVKVTQSSRYLVKRTGEKVFLECVQDMDHENMFWYRQDPGLGLRLIYFSYDVKMKEKGDIPEGYSVSREKKERFSLILESASTNQTSMYLCASSFGFEQYFGPGTRLTVT.

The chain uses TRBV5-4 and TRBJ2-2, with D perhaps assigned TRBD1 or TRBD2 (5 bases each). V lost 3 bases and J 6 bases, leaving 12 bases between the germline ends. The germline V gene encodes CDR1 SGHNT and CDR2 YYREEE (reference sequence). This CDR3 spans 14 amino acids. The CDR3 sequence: CASSSPRGAGELFF. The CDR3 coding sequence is TGTGCCAGCAGCTCCCCGAGAGGGGCCGGGGAGCTGTTTTTT.

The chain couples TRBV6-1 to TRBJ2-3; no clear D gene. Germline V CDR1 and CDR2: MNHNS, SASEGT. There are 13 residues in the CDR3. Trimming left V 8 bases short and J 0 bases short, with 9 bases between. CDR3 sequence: CASPSPSTDTQYF. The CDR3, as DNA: TGTGCCAGCCCCAGCCCTAGCACAGATACGCAGTATTTT.